The source of this T cell receptor (beta chain) is a study of shared clonotypes between healthy human individuals. Each replicate PCR on the sorted subsets used around 200 ng DNA (roughly 32,000 T cell genomes). Sequencing used immunoSEQ multiplex PCR; TCRdb keeps in-frame clones, though not all of them. The data contain some 600,000 clones, approximately 96% of them singletons. Naive CD8 isolation took CD45RO-negative cells positively selected for CCR7 and excluded terminally differentiated effector memory CD45RA+ cells. The V gene's germline CDR1 is MDHEN and CDR2 SYDVKM. The V and J ends lost 8 bases and 0 bases respectively, with 11 bases between them. The CDR3 contains 13 residues.

Sequencing input: naive CD8+ T cells sorted from blood. The clonotype originates from a woman in her twenties or thirties in good health. The rearrangement uses TRBV28 and TRBJ2-7; weak D call: TRBD2 (6 bases). CDR3: CASRSGNSYEQYF. CDR3 DNA: TGTGCCAGCCGTAGCGGAAACTCCTACGAGCAGTACTTC.